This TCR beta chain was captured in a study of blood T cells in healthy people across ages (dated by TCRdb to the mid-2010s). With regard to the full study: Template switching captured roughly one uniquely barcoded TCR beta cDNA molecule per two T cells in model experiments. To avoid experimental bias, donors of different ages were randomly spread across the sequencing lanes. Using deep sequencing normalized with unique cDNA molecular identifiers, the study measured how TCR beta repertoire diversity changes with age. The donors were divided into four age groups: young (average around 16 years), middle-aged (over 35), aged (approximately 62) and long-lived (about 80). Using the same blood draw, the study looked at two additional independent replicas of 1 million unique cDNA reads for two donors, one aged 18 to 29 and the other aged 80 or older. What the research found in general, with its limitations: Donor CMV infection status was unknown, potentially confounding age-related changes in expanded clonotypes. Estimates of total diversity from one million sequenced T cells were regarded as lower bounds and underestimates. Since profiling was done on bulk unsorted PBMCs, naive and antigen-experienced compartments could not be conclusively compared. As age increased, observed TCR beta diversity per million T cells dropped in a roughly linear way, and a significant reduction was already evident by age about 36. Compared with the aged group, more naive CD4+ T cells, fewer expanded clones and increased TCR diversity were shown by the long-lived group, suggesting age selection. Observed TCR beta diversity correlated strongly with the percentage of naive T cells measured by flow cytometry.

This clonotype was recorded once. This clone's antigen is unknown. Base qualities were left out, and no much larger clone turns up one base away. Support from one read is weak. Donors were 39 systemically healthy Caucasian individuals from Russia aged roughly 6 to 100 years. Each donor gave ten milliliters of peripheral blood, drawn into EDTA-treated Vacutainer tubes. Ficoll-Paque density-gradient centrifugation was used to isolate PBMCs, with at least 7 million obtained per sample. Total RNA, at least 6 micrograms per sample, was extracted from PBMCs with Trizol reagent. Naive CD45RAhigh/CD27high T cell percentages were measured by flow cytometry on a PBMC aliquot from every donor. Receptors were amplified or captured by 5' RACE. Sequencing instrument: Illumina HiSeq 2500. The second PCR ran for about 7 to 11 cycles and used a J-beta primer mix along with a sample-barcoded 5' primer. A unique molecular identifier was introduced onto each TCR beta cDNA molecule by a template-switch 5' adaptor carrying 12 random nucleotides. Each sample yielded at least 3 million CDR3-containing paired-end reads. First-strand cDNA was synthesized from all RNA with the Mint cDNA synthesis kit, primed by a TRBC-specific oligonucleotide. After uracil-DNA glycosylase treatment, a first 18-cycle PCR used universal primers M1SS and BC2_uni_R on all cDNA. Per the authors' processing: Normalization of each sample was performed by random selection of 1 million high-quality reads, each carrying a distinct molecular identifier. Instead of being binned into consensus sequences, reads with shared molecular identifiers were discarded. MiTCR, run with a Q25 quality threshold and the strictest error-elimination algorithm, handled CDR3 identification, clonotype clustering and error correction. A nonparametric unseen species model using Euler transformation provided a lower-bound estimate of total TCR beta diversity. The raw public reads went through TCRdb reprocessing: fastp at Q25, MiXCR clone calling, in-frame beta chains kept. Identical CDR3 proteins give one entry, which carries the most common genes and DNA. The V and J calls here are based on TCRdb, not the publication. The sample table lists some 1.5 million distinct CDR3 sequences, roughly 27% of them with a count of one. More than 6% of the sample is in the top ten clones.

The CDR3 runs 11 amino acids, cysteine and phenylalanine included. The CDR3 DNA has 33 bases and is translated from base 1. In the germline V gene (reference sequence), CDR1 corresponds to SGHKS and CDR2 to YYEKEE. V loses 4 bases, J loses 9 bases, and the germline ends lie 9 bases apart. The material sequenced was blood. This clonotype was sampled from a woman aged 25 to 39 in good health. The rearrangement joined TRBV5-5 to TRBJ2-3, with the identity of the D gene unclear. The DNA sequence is TGTGCCAGCAGCGGGGATTACACGCAGTATTTT. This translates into CASSGDYTQYF. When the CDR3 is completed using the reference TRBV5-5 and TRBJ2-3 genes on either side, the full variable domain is DAGVTQSPTHLIKTRGQQVTLRCSPISGHKSVSWYQQVLGQGPQFIFQYYEKEERGRGNFPDRFSARQFPNYSSELNVNALLLGDSALYLCASSGDYTQYFGPGTRLTVL.